These T cell receptor beta chains were read from a single sample in a study of shared clonotypes between healthy human individuals. Sequencing was performed with immunoSEQ multiplex PCR; in TCRdb, only in-frame clones are kept and a portion is missing. The sample lists 950,000 to 1,300,000 clones; about three quarters were seen once. The sample was memory CD4+ T cells sorted from blood. The receptors originated from a man aged 18 to 35 in good health. CDR3s include the opening cysteine and the closing phenylalanine or tryptophan. A D gene is named only where the DNA matches it firmly. Clone size appears in some rows only: once, few, many, or a class for an expanded clone.

>TRBJ2-3|TRBV5-6|NA|NA
TGTGCCAGCAGCTCGATAGTGGGGGGGCCGGTTACGCAGTATTTT
CASSSIVGGPVTQYF
>TRBJ2-7|TRBV5-5|NA|NA
TGTGCCAGCAGCCCCAGGGAAGAGCAGTACTTC
CASSPREEQYF
>TRBJ1-3|TRBV30|NA|NA
TGTGCCTGGAGTTGGGCTGAAACCTCTGGAAACACCATATATTTT
CAWSWAETSGNTIYF
>TRBJ2-5|TRBV5-4|NA|TRBD1
TGTGCCAGCAGCCGAGCCCCCACAGGGGGAAAGGAGACCCAGTACTTC
CASSRAPTGGKETQYF
>TRBJ2-3|TRBV4-2|NA|TRBD2
TGTGCCAGCAGCCAAGGCCTACTCACTAGCGGGGGGGTAGGGGAAACAGATACGCAGTATTTT
CASSQGLLTSGGVGETDTQYF
>TRBJ2-7|TRBV29-1|NA|NA
TGCAGCGTTGGAGCAGGGGGGTCCTACGAGCAGTACTTC
CSVGAGGSYEQYF
>TRBJ1-4|TRBV15|once|NA
TGTGCCACCCTTGGGGGGGCAGGGACTAATGAAAAACTGTTTTTT
CATLGGAGTNEKLFF
>TRBJ2-7|TRBV11-2|few|NA
TGTGCCAGCAGCCCGGACTTCTACGAGCAGTACTTC
CASSPDFYEQYF
>TRBJ2-1|TRBV29-1|NA|TRBD2
TGCAGCGTTATTACTAGCGGGAGTTTTAAACATGAGCAGTTCTTC
CSVITSGSFKHEQFF
>TRBJ2-7|TRBV4-3|NA|TRBD2
TGCGCCAGCAGCCAAGAAGCCAGCGGGGTCTCCTACGAGCAGTACTTC
CASSQEASGVSYEQYF
>TRBJ1-4|TRBV28|few|TRBD1
TGTGCCAGCGGCACCGGGACAGTTATGGCAAAACTGTTTTTT
CASGTGTVMAKLFF
>TRBJ2-7|TRBV6-5|NA|TRBD2
TGTGCCAGCAGGCCTCAGACTAGCGGGCTCCACGAGCAGTACTTC
CASRPQTSGLHEQYF
>TRBJ2-3|TRBV10-1|NA|TRBD1
TGCGCCAGCAGTGAGTCCGGATACTGGACAGGAGACACAGATACGCAGTATTTT
CASSESGYWTGDTDTQYF
>TRBJ1-1|TRBV10-3|NA|NA
TGTGCCATCAGTGAGCAGGGTACTGAAGCTTTCTTT
CAISEQGTEAFF
>TRBJ1-6|TRBV10-3|NA|TRBD1
TGTGCCACTGGGGACAGCCTAAATTCACCCCTCCACTTT
CATGDSLNSPLHF
>TRBJ1-2|TRBV18|NA|TRBD1
TGTGCCAGCTCACCACCCCCACTTGGGACAGGGACTTTGAATGGCTACACCTTC
CASSPPPLGTGTLNGYTF
>TRBJ1-1|TRBV6-5|NA|TRBD1
TGTGCCAGCACCGGGACAGGGGCTCGGAACACTGAAGCTTTCTTT
CASTGTGARNTEAFF
>TRBJ1-4|TRBV7-9|few|NA
TGTGCCAGCAGCCTGGACGGACCAACTAATGAAAAACTGTTTTTT
CASSLDGPTNEKLFF
>TRBJ2-7|TRBV27|NA|TRBD1
TGTGCCAGCGGATACAGGGGGCGCGAGCAGTACTTC
CASGYRGREQYF
>TRBJ1-2|TRBV5-1|NA|NA
TGCGCCAGCAGCCTGCCGGGACTTTGGGGCTACACCTTC
CASSLPGLWGYTF
>TRBJ1-5|TRBV5-4|NA|NA
TGTGCCAGCAGCTTGGGGGGTGGGAGTGGCAGCAATCAGCCCCAGCATTTT
CASSLGGGSGSNQPQHF
>TRBJ2-5|TRBV30|NA|NA
TGTGCCTGGAGAGGGGACGGGGAGACCCAGTACTTC
CAWRGDGETQYF
>TRBJ2-7|TRBV30|NA|NA
TGTGCCTGGCGGGACCGTGGCCTCTACGAGCAGTACTTC
CAWRDRGLYEQYF
>TRBJ2-1|TRBV2|few|TRBD2
TGTGCCAGCAGTACTAGACTAGCGGGAGAAGAGCAGTTCTTC
CASSTRLAGEEQFF
>TRBJ1-4|TRBV25-1|NA|NA
TGTGCCAGCAGTTTCGAGGCAGCGGCCCCCAATGAAAAACTGTTTTTT
CASSFEAAAPNEKLFF